This TCR beta chain originates from a study of radiotherapy plus CTLA-4 blockade in lung cancer. Whole-study results and caveats: According to reports, early shifts in blood T cell clones, alongside interferon-beta, forecast response most accurately. Subsequent to radiotherapy plus ipilimumab, tumor-derived TCR clones underwent expansion in blood.

This CDR3 contains 14 residues. From germline, CDR1 is SGDLS and CDR2 YYNGEE. Enrolled patients, whose metastatic non-small-cell lung cancer was chemo-refractory, received focal radiation plus CTLA-4 blockade with ipilimumab. This clone was counted only a few times. As yet, its antigen is unknown. Its ends do not fully match the called genes, so a read error is possible. Clones were read by immunoSEQ multiplex PCR, and TCRdb kept only the in-frame ones, dropping some. Of roughly 97,000 clones listed, approximately 74% are singletons. J is TRBJ2-7 and V is TRBV9; TRBD2 agrees at 7 bases. This sample comprised peripheral blood, obtained from a patient treated with radiotherapy plus ipilimumab. The origin of this receptor is a human donor with non-small cell lung cancer who had a partial response to radiotherapy plus ipilimumab. Some clones in this sample may be carry-over from other donors' samples. CDR3 in DNA: TGTGCCAGCAGCTTGTTGGCTAGCGGCTACGTGCAGTACTTC. This translates into CASSLLASGYVQYF.